The entry below describes one T cell receptor (beta chain). Antigen unknown. Naive CD8 populations comprised CD45RO-negative cells positively selected for CCR7, excluding terminally differentiated effector memory CD45RA+ cells. As originally analysed: Without quality scores, immunoSEQ junctional reads could not be filtered like full-length reads. Sequencing used immunoSEQ multiplex PCR; TCRdb keeps in-frame clones, though not all of them. V and J calls and clone size are those listed in that table; D and trimming were worked out from the DNA. The table records approximately 650,000 clones, 95% to 96% of them present only once. The data stem from a study of shared clonotypes between healthy human individuals. Study-level results: Generation of non-shared clonotypes was less probable than generation of clonotypes shared by all four donors. Naive subsets usually exceeded memory subsets in estimated richness.

CDR3 length: 16 amino acids. Trimming removed 2 bases at V and 1 base at J, with 14 bases between. CDR1 is MDHEN and CDR2 is SYDVKM in the germline V gene. The sequencing input was naive CD8+ T cells sorted from blood. The receptor comes from a woman aged 25 to 39 in good health. This chain connects TRBV28 to TRBJ2-5; D may be TRBD1 or TRBD2 (5 bases each). CDR3 sequence (DNA): TGTGCCAGCAGTTTAGAGGGGATGGAACTCCAAGAGACCCAGTACTTC. Translating gives CASSLEGMELQETQYF.